Each of the 30 T cell receptor beta chains below was sequenced from the same sample in a study of T cell responses to AZD1222 COVID-19 vaccine. Sequencing used immunoSEQ multiplex PCR; TCRdb keeps in-frame clones, though not all of them. The sample yields under 140,000 clones, about 85% seen once. This specimen consisted of peripheral blood, obtained on day 0 of AZD1222 vaccination. These receptors were taken from an adult in good health.

V gene TRBV28 combines with J gene TRBJ2-1; 12 nucleotides line up with TRBD2. J was trimmed by 4 bases and V by 4 bases; bases with no gene match: 5. The CDR3 has 16 amino acids. Germline V gene lookup returns CDR1 MDHEN and CDR2 SYDVKM. CDR3 protein: CASSSLAGGMYNEQFF. In nucleotides, the CDR3 is TGTGCCAGCAGTTCCCTAGCGGGAGGGATGTACAATGAGCAGTTCTTC.

The chain couples TRBV28 to TRBJ1-3; 9 nucleotides agree with TRBD1. The V gene end was trimmed by 10 bases and the J gene end by 8 bases; junction bases not matched to a gene: 3. Germline assignment: CDR1 MDHEN and CDR2 SYDVKM. There are 11 residues in the CDR3. The CDR3 nucleotides are TGTGCCACCCACAGGGGGCACACCATATATTTT. It codes for CATHRGHTIYF.

The V gene is TRBV19, the J gene TRBJ2-7, with 11 bases fitting TRBD2. Germline loops: CDR1 LNHDA, CDR2 SQIVND (reference sequence). J lost 2 bases, V lost 5 bases, and 8 bases had no gene match. The CDR3 has 16 amino acids. CDR3 amino acids: CASSSLPSGRTYEQYF. CDR3 coding DNA: TGTGCCAGTAGTTCGCTGCCTAGCGGGAGGACCTACGAGCAGTACTTC.

This chain joins TRBV19 and TRBJ2-7; 9 bases are a match to TRBD1. Germline lookup yields CDR1 LNHDA and CDR2 SQIVND (reference sequence). The trim removed 6 bases at V and 3 bases at J, leaving 3 bases unmatched. This CDR3 region has 13 residues. The CDR3 is CASRRTGVYEQYF. In nucleotides, the CDR3 is TGTGCCAGTAGACGGACAGGGGTCTACGAGCAGTACTTC.

The chain has TRBV6-5 and TRBJ2-5, with 10 bases that match TRBD2. From germline, CDR1 is MNHEY and CDR2 SVGAGI. V lost 4 bases, J lost 4 bases, and 6 bases stayed unmatched. The CDR3 contains 15 residues. CDR3 loop: CASSSQKREGETQYF. The CDR3 coding sequence is TGTGCCAGCAGTTCCCAGAAGCGGGAGGGAGAGACCCAGTACTTC.

The chain recombines TRBV7-3 with TRBJ2-3; the match to TRBD2 covers 7 bases. The germline V gene encodes CDR1 SGHTA and CDR2 FQGTGA. Unmatched junction bases numbered 8, after V lost 2 bases and J lost 0 bases. The length of the CDR3 is 17 residues. The CDR3 DNA sequence: TGTGCCAGCAGCTTAGATAAGCTAGCGGAAAGCACAGATACGCAGTATTTT. Translating gives CASSLDKLAESTDTQYF.

The chain joins TRBV28 to TRBJ1-4, with TRBD1 as a possible D gene (6 bases). Germline loops: CDR1 MDHEN, CDR2 SYDVKM. V lost 7 bases and J 1 base, leaving 13 bases between the germline ends. The CDR3 extends over 15 amino acids. CDR3 loop: CASTPGGRTNEKLFF. CDR3 sequence (DNA): TGTGCCAGCACCCCGGGGGGGCGAACTAATGAAAAACTGTTTTTT.

The chain recombines TRBV10-3 with TRBJ2-2, with TRBD1 matching 10 bases. CDR1 ENHRY and CDR2 SYGVKD come from the germline V gene. The CDR3 consists of 15 residues. With 7 bases clipped from V and 1 base from J, the junction kept 3 bases outside the gene matches. CDR3 region: CAIKGTGVNTGELFF. The CDR3 region has the DNA TGTGCCATCAAAGGGACAGGGGTGAACACCGGGGAGCTGTTTTTT.

This clone appeared a single time. The chain employs TRBV6-5 and TRBJ1-5; no clear D. Between the trimmed V and J ends, which lost 8 bases and 0 bases, there was a span of 14 bases. Germline loops: CDR1 MNHEY, CDR2 SVGAGI. CDR3 length: 15 amino acids. This chain's CDR3 is CASRPTADSNQPQHF. The CDR3 bases are TGTGCCAGCCGCCCCACGGCGGATAGCAATCAGCCCCAGCATTTT.

The chain combines TRBV6-6 with TRBJ2-5; 8 bases map to TRBD2. Trimming at V came to 7 bases and at J to 4 bases, leaving 2 bases not matched to a gene. Germline values: CDR1 MNHNY, CDR2 SVGAGI (reference sequence). The CDR3 sequence is 12 residues long. CDR3 coding DNA: TGTGCCAGCACCGCGGGAGGAGAGACCCAGTACTTC. Translation: CASTAGGETQYF.

The genes are TRBV4-3 and TRBJ2-3; weak D call: TRBD1 (5 bases). CDR3 length equals 13 residues. CDR1 is LGHNA and CDR2 is YSLEER in the germline V gene. Deletions cut 4 bases from V and 5 bases from J, with 10 bases between. CDR3 sequence reads: CASSPQRGDTQYF. The CDR3 DNA follows: TGCGCCAGCAGCCCACAAAGGGGAGATACGCAGTATTTT.

The J gene is TRBJ2-5, the V gene TRBV15; D might be TRBD2 (6 bases). Germline V gene sequence: CDR1 LNHNV, CDR2 YYDKDF (reference sequence). The CDR3 spans 15 residues. The V end was cut by 0 bases, the J end by 4 bases, with 12 bases between. Here the CDR3 DNA reads TGTGCCACCAGCAGAGAAAAGACTAGACGAGAGACCCAGTACTTC. The encoded protein is CATSREKTRRETQYF.

The chain couples TRBV2 to TRBJ2-1; TRBD1 is a possible D gene (5 bases). In germline, CDR1 is SNHLY, CDR2 FYNNEI. The CDR3 extends over 16 amino acids. Between the trimmed V and J ends, which lost 2 bases and 0 bases, there was a span of 11 bases. This CDR3 reads CASSESDSSSYNEQFF. The CDR3 DNA reads TGTGCCAGCAGTGAAAGTGACAGTAGCTCCTACAATGAGCAGTTCTTC.

The rearrangement joins TRBV5-8 to TRBJ2-6; 9 bases line up with TRBD1. The CDR3 has 15 residues. The V segment lost 4 bases and the J segment 4 bases; nucleotides outside the gene matches: 3. In germline, CDR1 is SGHTS, CDR2 YDEGEE. The CDR3, as DNA: TGTGCCAGCAGCAGGACAGGGGCCGGGGCCAACGTCCTGACTTTC. Its protein product is CASSRTGAGANVLTF.

This clone was observed a few times. The chain has TRBV11-1 and TRBJ2-7, with D perhaps TRBD1 (6 bases). CDR1 and CDR2 from the germline V gene are SGHAT and FQDESV (reference sequence). V lost 5 bases and J 2 bases, leaving 13 bases between the germline ends. The CDR3 extends over 14 amino acids. The DNA of the CDR3 is TGTGCCAGCAGCCACAGACAGGCCGCCTACGAGCAGTACTTC. Residues: CASSHRQAAYEQYF.

This clone came up a few times. V is TRBV7-2 and J is TRBJ2-3; TRBD2 might be the D (5 bases). The CDR3 length is 14 residues. With 4 bases removed from V and 7 bases from J, the gap between germline ends came to 15 bases. Germline-derived CDR1 and CDR2 are SGHTA and FQGNSA. The CDR3 is CASSSGPSGNTQYF. In nucleotides, the CDR3 is TGTGCCAGCAGCTCCGGGCCGAGCGGAAATACGCAGTATTTT.

J is TRBJ1-2 and V is TRBV5-1; TRBD1 aligns across 7 bases. J was trimmed by 8 bases and V by 0 bases; bases with no gene match: 10. This CDR3 region has 15 residues. The germline V gene encodes CDR1 SGHRS and CDR2 YFSETQ. The CDR3 spells CASSLVQEGTVGYTF. The CDR3 region has the DNA TGCGCCAGCAGCTTGGTTCAAGAGGGGACAGTGGGCTACACCTTC.

This chain links TRBV25-1 with TRBJ2-7; the match to TRBD1 covers 8 bases. From germline, CDR1 is MGHDK and CDR2 SYGVNS. The length of the CDR3 is 15 residues. V lost 0 bases, J lost 7 bases, and 8 bases stayed unmatched. This CDR3 reads CASSEYTGGRGEQYF. DNA of the CDR3: TGTGCCAGCAGTGAATATACAGGGGGTAGGGGGGAGCAGTACTTC.

This clone was counted a single time. The chain is built from TRBV5-1 and TRBJ2-3; maybe TRBD1 (7 bases). V lost 1 base and J lost 5, with 14 bases in between. This CDR3 comprises 15 residues. Germline V lookup: CDR1 SGHRS, CDR2 YFSETQ. CDR3 DNA: TGCGCCAGCAGCTTGAAGGGCAGGGGGGAAGATACGCAGTATTTT. It is translated as CASSLKGRGEDTQYF.

The chain recombines TRBV5-6 with TRBJ1-2; 12 nucleotides align to TRBD1. Germline V gene sequence: CDR1 SGHDT, CDR2 YYEEEE. V was pared by 4 bases and J by 5 bases, with 9 bases of the junction left unmatched. The length of the CDR3 is 16 residues. As DNA, the CDR3 is TGTGCCAGCAGCCTACAGGGGACAGGGGGCTATTATGGCTACACCTTC. Its protein product is CASSLQGTGGYYGYTF.

This clone turned up a few times. The chain's CDR3 is CASSEMRGNSPLHF. CDR3 nucleotide sequence: TGTGCCAGCAGTGAAATGAGGGGGAATTCACCCCTCCACTTT. This chain links TRBV6-1 with TRBJ1-6, with a weak D call TRBD1 (6 bases). The CDR3 loop spans 14 amino acids. V was shortened by 2 bases and J by 7 bases, with 9 bases between the two germline ends. Per germline, CDR1 MNHNS and CDR2 SASEGT.

The chain carries TRBV29-1 and TRBJ1-4; D is ambiguous. Germline values: CDR1 SQVTM, CDR2 ANQGSEA. The length of the CDR3 is 13 residues. The germline V and J ends were trimmed by 1 base and 4 bases, with 7 bases remaining between them. This CDR3 reads CSVEGTVNEKLFF. In DNA form, the CDR3 reads TGCAGCGTTGAAGGAACAGTTAATGAAAAACTGTTTTTT.

Written as DNA, the CDR3 is TGTGCCAGCAGTTACCTCAATCGTTTGGGCTCCTACGAGCAGTACTTC. Protein: CASSYLNRLGSYEQYF. The rearrangement links TRBV6-2 or TRBV6-3 to TRBJ2-7; no clear D. Trimming stripped 2 bases from V and 0 bases from J, with 14 bases between. This CDR3 comprises 16 residues. Germline V gives CDR1 MNHEY, CDR2 SVGEGT.

This clone appeared a single time. V and J are TRBV7-9 and TRBJ2-1; 9 bases map to TRBD2. The CDR3 has 17 amino acids. CDR1 and CDR2 (germline): SEHNR, FQNEAQ (reference sequence). Unmatched junction bases numbered 16, after V lost 5 bases and J lost 8 bases. The CDR3 DNA reads as TGTGCCAGCAGCCCCGTGACGGGGACTAGCAAGAGAGATGAGCAGTTCTTC. Translating gives CASSPVTGTSKRDEQFF.

The gene calls are TRBV11-3 and TRBJ2-1; a possible D gene is TRBD2 (5 bases). CDR1 is SGHNT and CDR2 is YENEEA in the germline V gene. This CDR3 contains 15 residues. Trimming cost V 4 bases and J 7 bases, with 17 bases left between them. In nucleotides, the CDR3 is TGTGCCAGCAGCTCAAGCCCCGGACTGATTAATGAGCAGTTCTTC. Translating it yields CASSSSPGLINEQFF.

This chain uses TRBV11-2 with TRBJ1-2; no reliable D call. Trimming stripped 1 base from V and 7 bases from J, with 10 bases between. This CDR3 contains 13 residues. The germline CDR1 and CDR2 sequences are SGHAT and FQNNGV. The CDR3 sequence: CASSLVRTPGYTF. As DNA, the CDR3 is TGTGCCAGCAGCTTAGTACGTACGCCTGGCTACACCTTC.

The chain combines TRBV3-1 (or the pseudogene TRBV3-2) with TRBJ1-2, with a weak D call TRBD1 (5 bases). The CDR3 covers 16 residues. CDR1 LGHDT and CDR2 YNNKEL come from the germline V gene (reference sequence). The germline V and J ends were trimmed by 3 bases and 4 bases, with 18 bases remaining between them. The CDR3 loop is CASSHLFAGPAYGYTF. CDR3 sequence (DNA): TGTGCCAGCAGCCATTTGTTCGCGGGACCCGCCTATGGCTACACCTTC.

This clone occurred a few times. The chain recombines TRBV6-5 with TRBJ1-4, with D unresolved. V was shortened by 7 bases and J by 0 bases, with 9 bases between the two germline ends. The CDR3 runs 14 residues. CDR1 and CDR2 (germline): MNHEY, SVGAGI. The CDR3 nucleotides are TGTGCCAGCAAAGAGTTGGCAACTAATGAAAAACTGTTTTTT. This codes for CASKELATNEKLFF.

The chain employs TRBV5-1 and TRBJ2-7; D remains ambiguous. The germline V gene encodes CDR1 SGHRS and CDR2 YFSETQ. This CDR3 is 12 amino acids long. Deletions cut 0 bases from V and 8 bases from J, with 9 bases between. CDR3 bases: TGCGCCAGCAGCTTGGAGACGGGTCAGCAGTACTTC. Its protein product is CASSLETGQQYF. Full variable domain (outside the CDR3, taken from reference TRBV5-1 and TRBJ2-7): KAGVTQTPRYLIKTRGQQVTLSCSPISGHRSVSWYQQTPGQGLQFLFEYFSETQRNKGNFPGRFSGRQFSNSRSEMNVSTLELGDSALYLCASSLETGQQYFGPGTRLTVT.

The genes are TRBV7-2 and TRBJ1-4, with D possibly matching TRBD1 (5 bases). This CDR3 has 14 amino acids. V was pared by 5 bases and J by 2 bases, with 9 bases between. Looked up from germline, CDR1 is SGHTA and CDR2 is FQGNSA. This CDR3 is CASSRDSTNEKLFF. DNA of the CDR3: TGTGCCAGCAGCCGCGACAGTACTAATGAAAAACTGTTTTTT.